This TCR beta chain was captured by sequencing in a study of blood T cells in healthy people across ages. This clonotype was detected a few times. Those donating, healthy Caucasian individuals from Russia, were aged roughly 6 to 95. Trimming pared 6 bases from V and 7 bases from J, leaving 13 bases between. Germline loops: CDR1 MNHEY, CDR2 SVGAGI. CDR3 length: 13 residues. Alongside a J-beta primer mix, a sample-barcoded 5' primer served in a second PCR lasting about 6 to 12 cycles. Carrying 12 random nucleotides, a template-switch adaptor labeled each individual cDNA molecule. One entry per CDR3 protein results from TCRdb running MiXCR on the 5' RACE reads. The sample records 1.5 million to 2 million distinct CDR3 sequences, approximately 39% being singletons.

Sequenced sample: blood. The rearrangement joins TRBV6-5 to TRBJ1-5; D perhaps matches TRBD1 (6 bases). This TCR derives from a human donor in good health. The CDR3 region is CASRRGAGQPQHF. In DNA, the CDR3 is TGTGCCAGCAGACGGGGGGCGGGGCAGCCCCAGCATTTT.